Shown below are 24 T cell receptor beta chains from a single sample sequenced in a study of Ad26.COV2.S vaccination and SARS-CoV-2 variants. Some clones are missing from TCRdb's copy, which holds only in-frame ones; the method was immunoSEQ multiplex PCR. Among 300,000 to 400,000 clones listed, 70% to 90% were seen once. Sample treatment: about 20 received Ad26.COV2.S at low or high dose, single or two shots; five or six received placebo; per-sample allocation not given. Collection of the samples took place on day 63 after the first injection of vaccine or placebo. Source: peripheral blood, taken in a trial of Ad26.COV2.S vaccine versus placebo. These receptor sequences come from a person between 18 and 65 years old who received the Ad26.COV2.S COVID-19 vaccine or a placebo.

The chain links TRBV30 to TRBJ2-2; D is undetermined. Germline lookup yields CDR1 GTSNPN and CDR2 SVGIG (reference sequence). Trimming pared 1 base from V and 6 bases from J, leaving 15 bases between. The CDR3 runs 15 residues. The CDR3 reads CAWSGLRLVAGELFF. CDR3 DNA sequence: TGTGCCTGGAGTGGCCTGCGGTTAGTGGCCGGGGAGCTGTTTTTT. Looking up the rest from reference TRBV30 and TRBJ2-2 gives the full variable domain: SQTIHQWPATLVQPVGSPLSLECTVEGTSNPNLYWYRQAAGRGLQLLFYSVGIGQISSEVPQNLSASRPQDRQFILSSKKLLLSDSGFYLCAWSGLRLVAGELFFGEGSRLTVL.

The chain has TRBV12-5 and TRBJ1-1; D call uncertain. Per the germline V gene, CDR1 is LGHNT and CDR2 is FRNRAP. The CDR3 has 15 residues. V dropped 0 bases and J dropped 3 bases, with 11 bases sitting between them. CDR3 in amino acids: CASGLVRFRDTEAFF. The DNA of the CDR3 is TGTGCTAGTGGTTTGGTACGATTTAGGGACACTGAAGCTTTCTTT.

The count of this clone is one. J is TRBJ2-7 and V is TRBV12-3 or TRBV12-4; possible D gene TRBD1, 5 bases. Trimming stripped 8 bases from V and 3 bases from J, with 11 bases between. The CDR3 consists of 12 residues. DNA for the CDR3: TGTGCCAGCGGGGCCCCCGGCTACGAGCAGTACTTC. Translated: CASGAPGYEQYF.

V usage is TRBV7-9 and J usage is TRBJ2-5, with 13 bases identical to TRBD2. Losses at the gene ends were 5 bases for V and 0 bases for J; bases not matched to a gene: 12. This CDR3 has 19 residues. CDR1 SEHNR and CDR2 FQNEAQ come from the germline V gene (reference sequence). Here the CDR3 reads CASSPSGTSGDEYQETQYF. CDR3 DNA sequence: TGTGCCAGCAGCCCCAGTGGGACTAGCGGGGACGAATACCAAGAGACCCAGTACTTC.

The rearrangement joins TRBV2 to TRBJ2-3; TRBD2 matches at 8 bases. The J segment lost 2 bases and the V segment lost 6 bases, leaving 10 bases of the junction unmatched. Germline CDR1 reads SNHLY; CDR2 reads FYNNEI. The CDR3 runs 16 residues. The CDR3 bases are TGTGCCAGCAGAAAGAGGGGACTAGAACTCACAGATACGCAGTATTTT. Protein: CASRKRGLELTDTQYF.

This clone has more than one count but fewer than ten. The V and J genes are TRBV7-9 and TRBJ1-2, with 7 positions matching TRBD1. Germline V lookup: CDR1 SEHNR, CDR2 FQNEAQ (reference sequence). The CDR3 totals 14 residues. The V and J ends lost 3 bases and 6 bases, in that order; junction bases with no gene match: 7. The CDR3 reads CASSFRQGQNGYTF. The CDR3 DNA reads TGTGCCAGCAGCTTCAGGCAGGGACAGAATGGCTACACCTTC.

In its sample, this clone was seen once. The gene calls are TRBV19 and TRBJ2-3; D may correspond to TRBD1 or TRBD2 (6 bases each). Germline V CDR1 and CDR2: LNHDA, SQIVND (reference sequence). Trimming took 5 bases from V and 1 from J, leaving 19 bases between them. The CDR3 length is 17 residues. The CDR3 DNA reads as TGTGCCAGTAGTGGGGCAGTCGGGGGCCTAGGCACAGATACGCAGTATTTT. This encodes CASSGAVGGLGTDTQYF.

V gene TRBV28 combines with J gene TRBJ1-6; D is possibly TRBD1 (6 bases). Trimming took off 0 bases at V and 8 bases at J, with 17 bases between the two ends. The CDR3 has 17 residues. The germline V gene encodes CDR1 MDHEN and CDR2 SYDVKM. The CDR3, as DNA: TGTGCCAGCAGTTTATGGGGGGGGGCGTCTTTGGATTCACCCCTCCACTTT. Protein: CASSLWGGASLDSPLHF.

The chain carries TRBV3-1 (or the pseudogene TRBV3-2) and TRBJ2-1; no clear D. Germline CDR1 and CDR2: LGHDT and YNNKEL (reference sequence). V lost 3 bases to trimming and J lost 5 bases, with 14 bases between them. There are 15 residues in the CDR3. The DNA of the CDR3 is TGTGCCAGCAGCCACGACCTCCTTGCGGACAATGAGCAGTTCTTC. Translating it yields CASSHDLLADNEQFF.

V usage is TRBV4-1 and J usage is TRBJ2-3; 10 bases match TRBD2. Germline V gene sequence: CDR1 MGHRA, CDR2 YSYEKL. Unmatched junction bases numbered 6, after V lost 1 base and J lost 2 bases. The CDR3 has 17 residues. In DNA, the CDR3 is TGCGCCAGCAGCCAAGTTCCAGCGGGGGGGCCCACAGATACGCAGTATTTT. This encodes CASSQVPAGGPTDTQYF.

The rearrangement joins TRBV24-1 to TRBJ2-5; maybe TRBD2 (7 bases). CDR1 and CDR2 from the germline V gene are KGHDR and SFDVKD. V was pared by 7 bases and J by 6 bases, with 17 bases between. The CDR3 extends over 14 amino acids. The DNA for the CDR3 is TGTGCCACCAGCGAGGGGGGGGCTTGGAAGACCCAGTACTTC. Amino acids: CATSEGGAWKTQYF.

The chain links TRBV6-5 to TRBJ2-7; perhaps TRBD2 as D (6 bases). Per the germline V gene, CDR1 is MNHEY and CDR2 is SVGAGI. The V and J ends lost 7 bases and 5 bases respectively, with 15 bases between them. This CDR3 spans 13 amino acids. The DNA of the CDR3 is TGTGCCAGCAATGGTGGGGAGGTCCACGAGCAGTACTTC. Encoded protein: CASNGGEVHEQYF.

Turning to this clone: The same CDR3 can be traced to other DNA sequences in this sample. The rearrangement uses TRBV5-1 and TRBJ2-3; 7 bases map to TRBD1. J was trimmed by 1 base and V by 4 bases; bases with no gene match: 9. The CDR3 sequence is 16 residues long. Per germline, CDR1 SGHRS and CDR2 YFSETQ. This chain's CDR3 is CASSRQTGLGTDTQYF. The CDR3 DNA follows: TGCGCCAGCAGCCGACAGACAGGGCTTGGCACAGATACGCAGTATTTT.

This sequence joins TRBV6-2 or TRBV6-3 and TRBJ1-1, with D hard to call. Trimming took 2 bases from V and 0 from J, leaving 4 bases between them. CDR3 length equals 13 residues. Germline CDR1 MNHEY, CDR2 SVGEGT. The CDR3 DNA sequence: TGTGCCAGCAGTTACCAAGTGAACACTGAAGCTTTCTTT. Encoded protein: CASSYQVNTEAFF.

The chain is built from TRBV18 and TRBJ1-1; D is unresolved. Trimming removed 5 bases from V and 1 base from J, with 8 bases in between. CDR1 and CDR2 (germline): KGHSH, LQKENI. The CDR3 is made up of 13 amino acids. The CDR3 protein is CASSAEANTEAFF. The CDR3 DNA sequence: TGTGCCAGCTCAGCAGAGGCGAACACTGAAGCTTTCTTT. Based on the CDR3 plus reference TRBV18 and TRBJ1-1, the full variable domain is NAGVMQNPRHLVRRRGQEARLRCSPMKGHSHVYWYRQLPEEGLKFMVYLQKENIIDESGMPKERFSAEFPKEGPSILRIQQVVRGDSAAYFCASSAEANTEAFFGQGTRLTVV.

This clone has only a few counts. The CDR3 DNA sequence: TGTGCCAGCAGCGTAGGGGGGGATCCCATTTCTGGAAACACCATATATTTT. This codes for CASSVGGDPISGNTIYF. The chain couples TRBV9 to TRBJ1-3; weak D call: TRBD1 (5 bases). This CDR3 is 17 amino acids long. V was cut by 0 bases and J by 1 base, with 14 bases left in between. Germline V gene sequence: CDR1 SGDLS, CDR2 YYNGEE.

The gene calls are TRBV7-9 and TRBJ2-7; D perhaps matches TRBD1 (6 bases). CDR3 length: 13 residues. Germline loops: CDR1 SEHNR, CDR2 FQNEAQ (reference sequence). Trimming removed 5 bases from V and 9 bases from J, with 17 bases in between. CDR3 residues: CASSQDSRMGQYF. The CDR3 DNA is TGTGCCAGCAGCCAGGACAGCCGCATGGGGCAGTACTTC.

In this sample, this clone turned up a few times. The chain uses TRBV2 and TRBJ1-2; D gene unclear. Germline assignment: CDR1 SNHLY and CDR2 FYNNEI. The V and J ends lost 4 bases and 0 bases respectively, with 12 bases between them. The CDR3 consists of 15 residues. DNA for the CDR3: TGTGCCAGCAGTGCCCACCTGACGGCTAACTATGGCTACACCTTC. It codes for CASSAHLTANYGYTF.

The J gene is TRBJ2-3, the V gene TRBV14; TRBD2 agrees at 14 bases. CDR3 length equals 17 residues. The V segment lost 0 bases and the J segment 2 bases; nucleotides outside the gene matches: 1. Looked up from germline, CDR1 is SGHDN and CDR2 is FVKESK. The CDR3 reads CASSQEGLAGVTDTQYF. CDR3 DNA sequence: TGTGCCAGCAGCCAAGAGGGACTAGCGGGAGTCACAGATACGCAGTATTTT.

Note on this clone: Additional DNA sequences in this sample encode the identical CDR3. The chain couples TRBV19 to TRBJ1-1; D remains ambiguous. The V end lost 6 bases, the J end lost 4 bases, and 15 bases lay between the germline ends. The CDR3 is made up of 14 amino acids. Germline loops: CDR1 LNHDA, CDR2 SQIVND (reference sequence). The CDR3 nucleotides are TGTGCCAGTAGCATTGGCGGGTCGGGCACTGAAGCTTTCTTT. Amino acids: CASSIGGSGTEAFF.

The V call is TRBV6-5, the J call TRBJ2-7, with a possible D match to TRBD2 (6 bases). The V gene lost 7 bases and the J gene lost 3 bases, with 16 bases spanning the gap. This CDR3 spans 14 amino acids. The V gene's germline CDR1 is MNHEY and CDR2 SVGAGI. The CDR3 here is CASTEGGTFYEQYF. Written as DNA, the CDR3 is TGTGCCAGCACCGAAGGCGGGACTTTCTACGAGCAGTACTTC.

V is TRBV2 and J is TRBJ2-3, with 7 bases lining up with TRBD2. From germline, CDR1 is SNHLY and CDR2 FYNNEI. This CDR3 comprises 14 residues. With 5 bases clipped from V and 5 bases from J, the junction kept 7 bases outside the gene matches. For the CDR3, the DNA is TGTGCCAGCAGTCTATTAGCGGGTAAAGATACGCAGTATTTT. Its translation: CASSLLAGKDTQYF.

This chain uses TRBV4-3 with TRBJ2-2, with D perhaps matching TRBD2 (6 bases). V shed 0 bases and J shed 5 bases, with 16 bases lying between them. The CDR3 consists of 17 residues. Looked up from germline, CDR1 is LGHNA and CDR2 is YSLEER. CDR3 in DNA: TGCGCCAGCAGCCAAGATCCTCCCGGGGGTGGGACCGGGGAGCTGTTTTTT. Protein sequence: CASSQDPPGGGTGELFF.

As DNA, the CDR3 is TGTGCCAGCAGCTTAGTCAGGGTCGGTCATGGCTACACCTTC. Amino acids: CASSLVRVGHGYTF. The chain combines TRBV7-2 with TRBJ1-2; D possibly corresponds to TRBD1 (5 bases). V lost 1 base and J 6 bases, leaving 12 bases between the germline ends. The CDR3 has 14 amino acids. Germline CDR1 is SGHTA and CDR2 is FQGNSA.